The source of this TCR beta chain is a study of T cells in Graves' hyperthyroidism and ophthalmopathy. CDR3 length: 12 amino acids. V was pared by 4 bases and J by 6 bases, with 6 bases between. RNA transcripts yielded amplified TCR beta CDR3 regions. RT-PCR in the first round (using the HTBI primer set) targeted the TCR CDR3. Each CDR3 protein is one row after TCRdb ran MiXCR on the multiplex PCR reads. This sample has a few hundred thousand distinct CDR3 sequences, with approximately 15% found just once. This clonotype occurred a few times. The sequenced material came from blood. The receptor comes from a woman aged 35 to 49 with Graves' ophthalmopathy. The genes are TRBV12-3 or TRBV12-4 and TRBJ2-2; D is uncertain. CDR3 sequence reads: CASSYPAGELFF. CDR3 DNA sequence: TGTGCCAGCAGTTATCCAGCCGGGGAGCTGTTTTTT.